This TCR beta chain appears in the sequencing data of a study of T cells in Graves' hyperthyroidism and ophthalmopathy. The length of the CDR3 is 15 residues. Germline-derived CDR1 and CDR2 are DFQATT and SNEGSKA (reference sequence). V lost 5 bases, J lost 5 bases, and 12 bases stayed unmatched. This clonotype was picked up many times. The CDR3 regions of TCR beta were amplified from RNA transcripts. First-round RT-PCR of the TCR CDR3 relied on the HTBI primer set. Each CDR3 protein gets one entry after TCRdb re-called the multiplex PCR reads with MiXCR. This table has tens of thousands of distinct CDR3 sequences, roughly 50% appearing once.

Sequencing used blood. The rearrangement joins TRBV20-1 to TRBJ2-4; the match to TRBD1 covers 7 bases. The receptor's source is a woman in her forties or fifties with Graves' ophthalmopathy. The CDR3 DNA follows: TGCAGTGCTGAGGGGGCGGTGGACCTTCAAAACATTCAGTACTTC. As protein: CSAEGAVDLQNIQYF.